This TCR beta chain was retrieved from a study of low-dose radiotherapy and immunotherapy resistance in tumors. The wider study: Cohort 2's total reached 13 Gy over 26 weeks, at 1 Gy per fraction every two weeks.

This clonotype was seen at least ten times. Gene-specific TRAV and TRBV primers were used for first-strand cDNA, covering alpha and beta chains. Using a constant-region primer together with a V-primer adapter, TCRs were subjected to about 20 PCR cycles of amplification. Isolated mRNA underwent amplification by in vitro transcription. TCRdb reprocessed the reads with MiXCR, giving one entry per CDR3 protein. This table has fewer than 95,000 distinct CDR3 sequences, 9% to 9.5% appearing once. V lost 1 base and J lost 15; bases outside the gene matches: 12. The CDR3 sequence is 15 residues long. Germline V gives CDR1 DFQATT, CDR2 SNEGSKA (reference sequence). As for time point: before trial treatment. Eligibility criteria specified advanced solid malignancies devoid of tumor-infiltrating lymphocytes.

This TCR derives from a male donor with prostate cancer. Sequencing was performed on PBMCs, taken before treatment. The chain recombines TRBV20-1 with TRBJ2-1, with TRBD2 identical over 13 bases. CDR3 nucleotide sequence: TGCAGTGCTAGAGGACTAGCGGGAGGATTTCCCCCTCGGTTCTTC. Amino acids: CSARGLAGGFPPRFF.